These 18 T cell receptor beta chains originate from one sample sequenced in a study of identical twins. TCRdb used MiXCR to reprocess the 5' RACE reads, holding one entry per CDR3 protein. This sample has 350,000 or so distinct CDR3 sequences; 9% occur once, and the top ten carry under 9.5%. The specimen sequenced was naive T cells sorted from blood. Receptor source: a woman between 50 and 59 years old in good health.

This chain links TRBV6-5 with TRBJ2-1; 10 bases match TRBD1. The germline V gene has CDR1 MNHEY and CDR2 SVGAGI. The V gene end was trimmed by 6 bases and the J gene end by 1 base; junction bases not matched to a gene: 6. CDR3 size: 16 residues. The CDR3 DNA reads as TGTGCCAGCAGCTCCGGGACAGGGGTTTCCTACAATGAGCAGTTCTTC. Protein sequence: CASSSGTGVSYNEQFF.

This chain joins TRBV7-2 and TRBJ2-1, with D perhaps matching TRBD1 (6 bases). This CDR3 spans 14 amino acids. Germline CDR1 SGHTA, CDR2 FQGNSA. Trimming cost V 5 bases and J 4 bases, with 12 bases left between them. CDR3 in DNA: TGTGCCAGCAGCCTACGGACAGTATACAATGAGCAGTTCTTC. This translates into CASSLRTVYNEQFF.

V usage is TRBV4-2 and J usage is TRBJ2-1; 15 nucleotides agree with TRBD2. The CDR3 runs to 20 residues. The V and J ends lost 3 bases and 5 bases, in that order; junction bases with no gene match: 14. Germline V gene data show CDR1 as LGHNA and CDR2 as YNFKEQ. The chain's CDR3 is CASSHLRTSGRVQPHNEQFF. CDR3 DNA: TGTGCCAGCAGCCATCTAAGGACTAGCGGGAGGGTCCAACCTCACAATGAGCAGTTCTTC.

This chain connects TRBV5-1 to TRBJ2-7, with 9 bases fitting TRBD2. V lost 4 bases, J lost 6 bases, and 20 bases stayed unmatched. Per germline, CDR1 SGHRS and CDR2 YFSETQ. CDR3 size: 18 residues. The CDR3 region is CASSLHVGAGGPSSEQYV. The CDR3 nucleotides are TGCGCCAGCAGCCTCCATGTCGGGGCGGGAGGGCCTTCGTCCGAGCAGTACGTC.

This clonotype was found many times. The chain uses TRBV4-1 and TRBJ2-7; 7 bases map to TRBD1. This CDR3 spans 14 amino acids. Germline-derived CDR1 and CDR2 are MGHRA and YSYEKL. The trim removed 7 bases at V and 2 bases at J, leaving 8 bases unmatched. The CDR3 coding sequence is TGCGCCAGCATACCCCGGGACAGAGCCTACGAGCAGTACTTC. Encoded protein: CASIPRDRAYEQYF.

This clonotype was detected a few times. The chain combines TRBV25-1 with TRBJ1-2; no reliable D call. V was pared by 2 bases and J by 0 bases, with 13 bases between. CDR1 and CDR2 from the germline V gene are MGHDK and SYGVNS. The CDR3 is 16 amino acids. Written as DNA, the CDR3 is TGTGCCAGCAGTGAAAATCGAGGCTTAGCTAACTATGGCTACACCTTC. Its translation: CASSENRGLANYGYTF.

The sample holds many counts of this clonotype. The chain combines TRBV12-3 or TRBV12-4 with TRBJ2-6; maybe TRBD2 (6 bases). The CDR3 consists of 15 residues. Between the trimmed V and J ends, which lost 6 bases and 2 bases, there was a span of 11 bases. The CDR3 bases are TGTGCCAGCAGAAGGACGGGAGCTGGGGCCAACGTCCTGACTTTC. Translated: CASRRTGAGANVLTF.

This clonotype was seen a handful of times. This chain uses TRBV12-3 or TRBV12-4 with TRBJ1-6, with 7 bases fitting TRBD1. This CDR3 is built from 15 residues. Trimming removed 6 bases from V and 8 bases from J; junction bases left unmatched: 10. The CDR3 DNA reads TGTGCCAGCAGCCCCAGGGGGTTCGTGGATTCACCCCTCCACTTT. It translates to CASSPRGFVDSPLHF.

This chain uses TRBV30 with TRBJ1-2; D is unclear. The length of the CDR3 is 11 residues. Trimming left V 3 bases short and J 7 bases short, with 9 bases between. From germline, CDR1 is GTSNPN and CDR2 SVGIG (reference sequence). As DNA, the CDR3 is TGTGCCTGGAGCCGACCCGGTGGCTACACCTTC. This encodes CAWSRPGGYTF.

This clonotype was found a few times. CDR3 region: CSASPTKETQYF. DNA of the CDR3: TGCAGTGCTAGCCCCACTAAAGAGACCCAGTACTTC. The V and J genes are TRBV20-1 and TRBJ2-5; D is undetermined. The CDR3 runs 12 residues. Trimming took 3 bases from V and 3 from J, leaving 8 bases between them. The germline V gene encodes CDR1 DFQATT and CDR2 SNEGSKA (reference sequence).

This clonotype appeared a few times. The V call is TRBV27, the J call TRBJ2-3, with D possibly TRBD2 on 5 matching bases. Trimming cost V 3 bases and J 1 base, with 11 bases left between them. The CDR3 sequence is 15 residues long. Germline lookup yields CDR1 MNHEY and CDR2 SMNVEV (reference sequence). CDR3 nucleotide sequence: TGTGCCAGCAGTTTGACTACCTCAGGCACAGATACGCAGTATTTT. As protein: CASSLTTSGTDTQYF.

This chain joins TRBV7-2 and TRBJ2-1; 9 bases map to TRBD2. V lost 5 bases to trimming and J lost 13 bases; unmatched junction nucleotides: 6. The CDR3 covers 12 residues. The V gene's germline CDR1 is SGHTA and CDR2 FQGNSA. CDR3 amino acids: CASSRAGGPQFF. The DNA for the CDR3 is TGTGCCAGCAGCCGGGCGGGAGGGCCTCAGTTCTTC.

The chain couples TRBV6-2 or TRBV6-3 to TRBJ2-7; D assignment may be TRBD1 or TRBD2 (6 bases each). The length of the CDR3 is 15 residues. Germline CDR1 and CDR2: MNHEY and SVGEGT. Trimming took 4 bases from V and 0 from J, leaving 13 bases between them. CDR3 protein: CASSWGAYNSYEQYV. The CDR3 bases are TGTGCCAGCAGTTGGGGGGCCTACAACTCCTACGAGCAGTACGTC.

This clonotype was counted at least ten times. This sequence joins TRBV5-1 and TRBJ2-3, with 8 positions matching TRBD2. The CDR3 totals 16 residues. The ends lost 1 base at V and 3 bases at J; junction bases unmatched: 7. CDR1 and CDR2 (germline): SGHRS, YFSETQ. CDR3 in amino acids: CASSLSGAGATDTQYF. CDR3 nucleotides: TGCGCCAGCAGCTTGTCTGGAGCGGGAGCAACAGATACGCAGTATTTT.

This clonotype was recorded at least ten times. This chain joins TRBV20-1 and TRBJ1-4; D is undetermined. CDR3 length: 11 residues. Trimming took 3 bases from V and 8 from J, leaving 7 bases between them. Per germline, CDR1 DFQATT and CDR2 SNEGSKA (reference sequence). The CDR3 region has the DNA TGCAGTGCTAGGGACCGCGAAAAACTGTTTTTT. Amino acids: CSARDREKLFF.

There are many counts of this clonotype. The gene calls are TRBV5-1 and TRBJ1-1; D may be TRBD1 (6 bases). Germline V CDR1 and CDR2: SGHRS, YFSETQ. Trimming took off 4 bases at V and 6 bases at J, with 16 bases between the two ends. The CDR3 runs 14 residues. CDR3 amino acids: CASSLNTGYPEAFF. The DNA for the CDR3 is TGCGCCAGCAGCCTTAACACAGGGTACCCTGAAGCTTTCTTT.

As regards this clonotype: This may stem from a read error, because a much larger clone lies one nucleotide away. The chain is built from TRBV4-1 and TRBJ1-2; D gene uncertain. The CDR3 is 14 amino acids. CDR1 MGHRA and CDR2 YSYEKL come from the germline V gene. CDR3 sequence reads: CASSQGPTNYSYTF. In nucleotides, the CDR3 is TGCGCCAGCAGCCAAGGACCGACGAACTATAGCTACACCTTC.

V usage is TRBV6-1 and J usage is TRBJ1-1; D is perhaps TRBD1 (5 bases). The CDR3 runs 15 residues. The ends were cut back, 2 bases at V and 7 bases at J, with 17 bases in the middle. Germline CDR1 MNHNS, CDR2 SASEGT. This CDR3 reads CASSESQGGRVEAFF. CDR3 DNA sequence: TGTGCCAGCAGTGAATCGCAGGGTGGCAGGGTTGAAGCTTTCTTT.